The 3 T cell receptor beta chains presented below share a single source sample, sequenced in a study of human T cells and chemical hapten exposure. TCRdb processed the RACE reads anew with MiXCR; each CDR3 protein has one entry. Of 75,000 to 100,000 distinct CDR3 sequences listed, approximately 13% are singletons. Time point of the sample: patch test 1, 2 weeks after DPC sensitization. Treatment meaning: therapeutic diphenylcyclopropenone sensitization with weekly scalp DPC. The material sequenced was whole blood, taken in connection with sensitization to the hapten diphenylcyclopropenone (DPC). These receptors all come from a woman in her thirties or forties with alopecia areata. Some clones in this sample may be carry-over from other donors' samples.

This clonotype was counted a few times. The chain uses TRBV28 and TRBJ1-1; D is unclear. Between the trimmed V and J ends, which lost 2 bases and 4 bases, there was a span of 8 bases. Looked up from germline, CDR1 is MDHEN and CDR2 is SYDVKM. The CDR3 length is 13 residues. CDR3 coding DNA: TGTGCCAGCAGTTTAATAGCCCGCACTGAAGCTTTCTTT. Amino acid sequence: CASSLIARTEAFF.

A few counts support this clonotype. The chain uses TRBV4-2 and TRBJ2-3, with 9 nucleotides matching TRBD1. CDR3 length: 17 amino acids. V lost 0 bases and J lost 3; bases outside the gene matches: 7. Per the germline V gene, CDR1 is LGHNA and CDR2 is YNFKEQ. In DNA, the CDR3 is TGTGCCAGCAGCCAAGAAGGGACAGGGCTTCGGACAGATACGCAGTATTTT. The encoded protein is CASSQEGTGLRTDTQYF.

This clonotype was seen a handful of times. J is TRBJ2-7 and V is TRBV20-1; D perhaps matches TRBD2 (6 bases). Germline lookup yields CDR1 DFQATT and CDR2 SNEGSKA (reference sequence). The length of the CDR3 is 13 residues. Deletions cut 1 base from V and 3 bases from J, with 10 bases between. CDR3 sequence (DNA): TGCAGTGCTAGAGCCTCGCGGGACTACGAGCAGTACTTC. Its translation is CSARASRDYEQYF.